The 16 T cell receptor beta chains listed next were all sequenced from one sample in a study of T cell responses to AZD1222 COVID-19 vaccine. Measured with immunoSEQ multiplex PCR; TCRdb has only the in-frame clones, and not every one. Counted here are hundreds of thousands of clones, approximately 94% occurring once; the ten biggest clones make up less than 1.2%. The source was peripheral blood, collected on day 0 of MenACWY control vaccination. All receptors derive from an adult in good health.

V gene TRBV12-3 or TRBV12-4 combines with J gene TRBJ2-1, with D unresolved. The V end lost 3 bases, the J end lost 4 bases, and 7 bases lay between the germline ends. The CDR3 has 13 residues. This CDR3 reads CASSFQPYNEQFF. The CDR3 coding sequence is TGTGCCAGCAGTTTTCAGCCTTACAATGAGCAGTTCTTC.

This chain uses TRBV7-2 with TRBJ2-3; weak D call: TRBD1 (6 bases). Germline lookup yields CDR1 SGHTA and CDR2 FQGNSA. V lost 4 bases and J lost 0, with 8 bases in between. CDR3 length: 14 residues. The DNA for the CDR3 is TGTGCCAGCAGCTCACAGGGTAGCACAGATACGCAGTATTTT. The encoded protein is CASSSQGSTDTQYF.

This chain uses TRBV6-5 with TRBJ2-5; 8 nucleotides match TRBD1. The CDR3 runs to 13 residues. J was trimmed by 5 bases and V by 6 bases; bases with no gene match: 5. From germline, CDR1 is MNHEY and CDR2 SVGAGI. CDR3 in amino acids: CASRNRGVETQYF. Written as DNA, the CDR3 is TGTGCCAGCAGAAACAGGGGGGTCGAGACCCAGTACTTC.

This clone was observed a handful of times. V gene TRBV6-4 combines with J gene TRBJ2-3; D may be TRBD2 (6 bases). Germline-derived CDR1 and CDR2 are MRHNA and SNTAGT. V was clipped by 3 bases and J by 7 bases, with 17 bases between them. The CDR3 length is 15 residues. CDR3: CASSEKAGMENTQYF. The CDR3 bases are TGTGCCAGCAGTGAAAAGGCGGGGATGGAAAATACGCAGTATTTT.

The chain has TRBV30 and TRBJ1-1, with a weak D call TRBD1 (5 bases). Between the trimmed V and J ends, which lost 5 bases and 0 bases, there was a span of 13 bases. Germline loops: CDR1 GTSNPN, CDR2 SVGIG (reference sequence). The length of the CDR3 is 14 residues. The CDR3, as DNA: TGTGCCTGGCGGCAGGGACGGATGAACACTGAAGCTTTCTTT. Its translation is CAWRQGRMNTEAFF.

This clone was seen a few times. In nucleotides, the CDR3 is TGTGCCAGCAGCGCGGGACAGGGGGTTTGGGGCTACACCTTC. Its protein product is CASSAGQGVWGYTF. J is TRBJ1-2 and V is TRBV2; TRBD1 matches 11 bases. Germline V CDR1 and CDR2: SNHLY, FYNNEI. There are 14 residues in the CDR3. The trim removed 6 bases at V and 8 bases at J, leaving 8 bases unmatched.

Only a few counts were recorded for this clone. The chain is built from TRBV6-5 and TRBJ1-1; TRBD1 aligns across 8 bases. The CDR3 is made up of 14 amino acids. The germline CDR1 and CDR2 sequences are MNHEY and SVGAGI. V lost 5 bases, J lost 4 bases, and 6 bases stayed unmatched. CDR3 loop: CASSMTGESTEAFF. CDR3 nucleotide sequence: TGTGCCAGCAGTATGACAGGGGAGAGCACTGAAGCTTTCTTT.

This sequence joins TRBV4-1 and TRBJ2-5, with 9 bases aligning to TRBD2. The CDR3 totals 17 residues. In germline, CDR1 is MGHRA, CDR2 YSYEKL. V dropped 1 base and J dropped 5; count of bases not matched to a gene: 11. CDR3 sequence: CASSQGVEAGGWETQYF. The CDR3 nucleotides are TGCGCCAGCAGCCAAGGGGTAGAAGCGGGGGGTTGGGAGACCCAGTACTTC.

V and J are TRBV6-5 and TRBJ1-3; 9 nucleotides line up with TRBD1. Trimming at V came to 5 bases and at J to 2 bases, leaving 4 bases not matched to a gene. Germline CDR1 is MNHEY and CDR2 is SVGAGI. This CDR3 region has 15 residues. Written as DNA, the CDR3 is TGTGCCAGCAGTCTACAGGGGGCTACTGGAAACACCATATATTTT. Residues: CASSLQGATGNTIYF.

This clone was seen just once. The sample carries other DNA sequences with the same CDR3. The rearrangement uses TRBV19 and TRBJ1-1, with TRBD1 as a possible D gene (5 bases). Trimming shortened V by 3 bases and J by 4 bases, and 12 bases separated the two germline ends. Looked up from germline, CDR1 is LNHDA and CDR2 is SQIVND (reference sequence). The CDR3 totals 14 residues. The CDR3 spells CASSIRQGSTEAFF. The CDR3 nucleotides are TGTGCCAGTAGTATTAGGCAGGGAAGCACTGAAGCTTTCTTT.

This clone was observed once. V usage is TRBV4-2 and J usage is TRBJ1-2, with a weak D call TRBD1 (5 bases). Per the germline V gene, CDR1 is LGHNA and CDR2 is YNFKEQ. The CDR3 is made up of 14 amino acids. The V end was cut by 1 base, the J end by 4 bases, with 10 bases between. The CDR3 sequence is CASSQGDGTYGYTF. The CDR3 bases are TGTGCCAGCAGCCAAGGGGACGGAACCTATGGCTACACCTTC.

The chain is built from TRBV7-9 and TRBJ1-2; D gene ambiguous. CDR1 and CDR2 (germline): SEHNR, FQNEAQ (reference sequence). The CDR3 is 12 amino acids. V was trimmed by 5 bases and J by 8 bases, leaving 12 bases between them. The CDR3 coding sequence is TGTGCCAGCAGCCCGGACCCAGGCGGCTACACCTTC. Translated: CASSPDPGGYTF. Together with reference TRBV7-9 and TRBJ1-2, the CDR3 gives the full variable domain: DTGVSQNPRHKITKRGQNVTFRCDPISEHNRLYWYRQTLGQGPEFLTYFQNEAQLEKSRLLSDRFSAERPKGSFSTLEIQRTEQGDSAMYLCASSPDPGGYTFGSGTRLTVV.

This chain links TRBV20-1 with TRBJ2-1; D unresolved. The CDR3 is 13 amino acids. The V gene's germline CDR1 is DFQATT and CDR2 SNEGSKA (reference sequence). Between the trimmed V and J ends, which lost 3 bases and 4 bases, there was a span of 10 bases. Written as DNA, the CDR3 is TGCAGTGCTAGTACCGGTAGATACAATGAGCAGTTCTTC. Protein: CSASTGRYNEQFF.

The chain carries TRBV7-2 and TRBJ1-4; D is possibly TRBD1 (6 bases). The CDR3 is 14 amino acids. The V and J ends lost 3 bases and 7 bases respectively, with 12 bases between them. Germline loops: CDR1 SGHTA, CDR2 FQGNSA. The CDR3 DNA reads as TGTGCCAGCAGCTTTACAGGGAGAGGTGAAAAACTGTTTTTT. Amino acid sequence: CASSFTGRGEKLFF.

The chain carries TRBV7-2 and TRBJ1-3; D possibly corresponds to TRBD1 (6 bases). CDR3 length: 17 residues. CDR1 SGHTA and CDR2 FQGNSA come from the germline V gene. V lost 2 bases to trimming and J lost 1 base, with 15 bases between them. The CDR3 is CASSLIPTGESGNTIYF. The CDR3 bases are TGTGCCAGCAGCTTAATACCGACAGGAGAATCTGGAAACACCATATATTTT.

The CDR3 is CASSLRGQGLNQPQHF. Here the CDR3 DNA reads TGCGCCAGCAGCCTTCGAGGACAGGGCCTCAATCAGCCCCAGCATTTT. J is TRBJ1-5 and V is TRBV5-1; 8 positions match TRBD1. Germline V gene sequence: CDR1 SGHRS, CDR2 YFSETQ. This CDR3 contains 16 residues. The V gene end was trimmed by 4 bases and the J gene end by 3 bases; junction bases not matched to a gene: 9.